This TCR beta chain was sequenced during a study of vaccination and CD4 T cells after COVID-19. The Oncomine TCR Beta short-read assay sequenced DNA from cultured CD4+ T cells. TCRdb used MiXCR to reprocess the PCR reads, holding one entry per CDR3 protein. The data contain around 19,000 distinct CDR3 sequences, roughly 51% of them singletons. The CDR3 runs to 17 residues. V lost 3 bases and J lost 0, with 21 bases in between. From germline, CDR1 is DFQATT and CDR2 SNEGSKA (reference sequence). As regards this clonotype: Its antigen is not known.

Stated treatment: roughly nine-day PBMC culture with coronavirus spike peptide pools or control peptides (ViraFEST assay). Findings and caveats of the study: SARS-CoV-2-reactive clonotypes showed a nonsignificant median rise from around 20 to 38.

This TCR derives from a human donor who had recovered from COVID-19. Material for sequencing was CD4+ T cells from blood, cultured in vitro. The rearrangement joins TRBV20-1 to TRBJ2-7; TRBD2 might be the D (6 bases). The CDR3 reads CSASGGLSGLSSYEQYF. The CDR3 DNA sequence: TGCAGTGCTAGTGGAGGGTTAAGCGGGCTTAGCTCCTACGAGCAGTACTTC.